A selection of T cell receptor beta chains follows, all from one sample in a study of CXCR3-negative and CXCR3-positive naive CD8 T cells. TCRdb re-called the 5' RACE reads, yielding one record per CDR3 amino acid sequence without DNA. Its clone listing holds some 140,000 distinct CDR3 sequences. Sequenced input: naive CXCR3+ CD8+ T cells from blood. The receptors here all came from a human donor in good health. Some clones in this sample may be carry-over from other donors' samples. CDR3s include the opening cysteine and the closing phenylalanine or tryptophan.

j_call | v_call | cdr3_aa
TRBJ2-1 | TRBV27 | CASSLYGSYNEQFF
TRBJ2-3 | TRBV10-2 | CASGHRLAGADTDTQYF
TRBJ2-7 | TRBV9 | CASSLRDRGAYEQYF
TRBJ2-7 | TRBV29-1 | CSVMGLAGGPLGEQYF
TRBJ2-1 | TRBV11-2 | CASSLEAGPYNEQFF
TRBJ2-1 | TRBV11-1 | CASSPPAPPKKEFF
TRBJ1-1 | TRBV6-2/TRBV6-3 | CATQLGVKAFF
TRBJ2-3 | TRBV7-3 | CASSLGIGGLTDTQYF
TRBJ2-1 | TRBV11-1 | CASSRTGDNEQFF
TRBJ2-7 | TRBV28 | CASSSDTEPIYEQYF
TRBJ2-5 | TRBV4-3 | CASSQELGGAVETQYF
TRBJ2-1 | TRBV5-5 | CASGRGSSYNEQFF
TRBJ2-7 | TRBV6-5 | CASSYRAPSYEQYF
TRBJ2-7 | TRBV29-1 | CSVEDPGSTSYEQYF
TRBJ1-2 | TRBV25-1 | CASSDFSTANYGYTF
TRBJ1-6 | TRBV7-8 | CASSLAQDAYNSPLHF
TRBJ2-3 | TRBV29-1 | CSVEGLTDTQYF
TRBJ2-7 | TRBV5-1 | CASSPTGAYEQYF
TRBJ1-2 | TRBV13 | CASTPSDSNYGYTF
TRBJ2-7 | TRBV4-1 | CASSQAPSGIYEQYF
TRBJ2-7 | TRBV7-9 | CASSLLGGSSYEQYF